This T cell receptor beta chain was sequenced in a study of shared clonotypes between healthy human individuals. This clone was observed once. What it binds is not known. Samples underwent the assay at deep level. Here immunoSEQ multiplex PCR was the method, and the copy in TCRdb shows in-frame clones only, minus some. The profile shows roughly 1,600,000 clones, approximately 98.5% of them singletons. CD4+ cells yielded CD45RA+ naive and CD45RA-negative memory subsets. Whole-study findings and limits: Non-shared clonotypes were found to have lower generation probabilities than the clonotypes that were shared by all four of the sorted-subset donors.

V was clipped by 7 bases and J by 7 bases, with 14 bases between them. Germline V lookup: CDR1 MDHEN, CDR2 SYDVKM. The CDR3 sequence is 13 residues long. The chain couples TRBV28 to TRBJ2-1; D is unclear. Material for sequencing was naive CD4+ T cells sorted from blood. The subset here: CD45RA+ positively selected. The receptor was isolated from a man younger than 40 in good health. In DNA, the CDR3 is TGTGCCAGCACGACTTTCCACGGGAATGAGCAGTTCTTC. This codes for CASTTFHGNEQFF.